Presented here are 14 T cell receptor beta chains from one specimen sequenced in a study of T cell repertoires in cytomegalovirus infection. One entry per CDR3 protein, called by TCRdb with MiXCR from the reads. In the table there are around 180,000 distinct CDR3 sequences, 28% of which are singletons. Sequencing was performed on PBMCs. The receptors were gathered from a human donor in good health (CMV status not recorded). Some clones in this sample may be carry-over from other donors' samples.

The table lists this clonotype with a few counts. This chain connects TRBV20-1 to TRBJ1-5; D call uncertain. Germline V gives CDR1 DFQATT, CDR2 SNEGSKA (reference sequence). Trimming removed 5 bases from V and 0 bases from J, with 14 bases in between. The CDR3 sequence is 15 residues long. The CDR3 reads CSAFLTDDSNQPQHF. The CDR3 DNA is TGCAGTGCTTTCCTGACGGACGATAGCAATCAGCCCCAGCATTTT.

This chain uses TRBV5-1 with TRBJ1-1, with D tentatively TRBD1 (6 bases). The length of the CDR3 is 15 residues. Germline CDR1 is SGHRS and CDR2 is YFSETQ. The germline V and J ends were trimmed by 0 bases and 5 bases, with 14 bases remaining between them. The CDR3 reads CASSLVQQGRTEAFF. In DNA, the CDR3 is TGCGCCAGCAGCTTGGTTCAACAGGGCCGTACTGAAGCTTTCTTT. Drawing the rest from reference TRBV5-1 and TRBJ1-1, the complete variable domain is KAGVTQTPRYLIKTRGQQVTLSCSPISGHRSVSWYQQTPGQGLQFLFEYFSETQRNKGNFPGRFSGRQFSNSRSEMNVSTLELGDSALYLCASSLVQQGRTEAFFGQGTRLTVV.

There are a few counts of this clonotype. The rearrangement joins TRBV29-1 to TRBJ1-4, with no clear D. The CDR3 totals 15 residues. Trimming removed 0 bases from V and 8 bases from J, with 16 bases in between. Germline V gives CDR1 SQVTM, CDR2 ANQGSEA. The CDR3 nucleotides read TGCAGCGTTGAAGATAGAGGCTTCGGGGAGGAAAAACTGTTTTTT. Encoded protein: CSVEDRGFGEEKLFF.

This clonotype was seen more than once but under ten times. CDR3 in amino acids: CASSSSGDSGTEAFF. Here the CDR3 DNA reads TGTGCCAGCAGCTCCTCGGGGGACTCAGGGACTGAAGCTTTCTTT. The chain couples TRBV7-9 to TRBJ1-1; possibly TRBD1 for D (5 bases). The CDR3 spans 15 residues. The V and J ends lost 4 bases and 5 bases respectively, with 17 bases between them. From germline, CDR1 is SEHNR and CDR2 FQNEAQ (reference sequence).

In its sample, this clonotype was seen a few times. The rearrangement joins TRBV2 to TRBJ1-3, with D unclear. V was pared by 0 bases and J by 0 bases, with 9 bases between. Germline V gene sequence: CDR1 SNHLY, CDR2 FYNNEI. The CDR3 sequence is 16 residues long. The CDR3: CASSEAQLRSGNTIYF. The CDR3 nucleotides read TGTGCCAGCAGTGAAGCCCAATTACGCTCTGGAAACACCATATATTTT.

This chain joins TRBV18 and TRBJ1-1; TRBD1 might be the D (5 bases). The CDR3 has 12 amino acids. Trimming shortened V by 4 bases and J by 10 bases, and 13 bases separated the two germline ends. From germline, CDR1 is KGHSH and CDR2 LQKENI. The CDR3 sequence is CASSLPGARAFF. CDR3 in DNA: TGTGCCAGCTCACTTCCCGGGGCGCGAGCTTTCTTT.

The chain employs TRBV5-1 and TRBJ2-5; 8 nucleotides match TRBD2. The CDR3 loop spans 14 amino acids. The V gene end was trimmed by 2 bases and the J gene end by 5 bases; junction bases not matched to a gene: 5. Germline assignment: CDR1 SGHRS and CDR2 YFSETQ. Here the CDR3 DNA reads TGCGCCAGCAGCTTCCGGGGGGGCAGTGAGACCCAGTACTTC. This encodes CASSFRGGSETQYF.

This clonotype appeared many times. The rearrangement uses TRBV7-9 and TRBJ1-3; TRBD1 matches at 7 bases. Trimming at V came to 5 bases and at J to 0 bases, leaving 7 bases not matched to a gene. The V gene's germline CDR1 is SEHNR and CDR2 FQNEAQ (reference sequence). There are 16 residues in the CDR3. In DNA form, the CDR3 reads TGTGCCAGCAGCGATACCCGGGACAGCTCTGGAAACACCATATATTTT. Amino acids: CASSDTRDSSGNTIYF.

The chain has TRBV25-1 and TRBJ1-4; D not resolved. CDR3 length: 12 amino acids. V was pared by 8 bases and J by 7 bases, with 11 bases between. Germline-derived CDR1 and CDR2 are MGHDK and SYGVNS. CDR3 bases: TGTGCCAGCCAAGGGAGTGGTGAAAAACTGTTTTTT. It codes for CASQGSGEKLFF.

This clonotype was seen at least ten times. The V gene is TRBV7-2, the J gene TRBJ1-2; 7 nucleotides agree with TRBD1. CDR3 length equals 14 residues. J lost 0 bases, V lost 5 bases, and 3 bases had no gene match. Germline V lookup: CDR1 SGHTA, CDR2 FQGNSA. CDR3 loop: CASSRTGPNYGYTF. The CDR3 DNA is TGTGCCAGCAGCCGGACAGGTCCTAACTATGGCTACACCTTC.

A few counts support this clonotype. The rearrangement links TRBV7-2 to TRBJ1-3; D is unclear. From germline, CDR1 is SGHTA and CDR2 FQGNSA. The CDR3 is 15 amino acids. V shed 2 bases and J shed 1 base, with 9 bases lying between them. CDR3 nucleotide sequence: TGTGCCAGCAGCTTAACAGAGCTTTCTGGAAACACCATATATTTT. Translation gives CASSLTELSGNTIYF. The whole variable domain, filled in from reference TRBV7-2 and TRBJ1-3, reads GAGVSQSPSNKVTEKGKDVELRCDPISGHTALYWYRQSLGQGLEFLIYFQGNSAPDKSGLPSDRFSAERTGGSVSTLTIQRTQQEDSAVYLCASSLTELSGNTIYFGEGSWLTVV.

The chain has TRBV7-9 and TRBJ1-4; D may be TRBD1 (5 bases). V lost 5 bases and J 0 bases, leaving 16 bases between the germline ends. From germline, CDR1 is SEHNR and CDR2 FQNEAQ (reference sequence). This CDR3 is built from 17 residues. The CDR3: CASSRDSWGATNEKLFF. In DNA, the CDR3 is TGTGCCAGCAGCCGGGACTCCTGGGGGGCAACTAATGAAAAACTGTTTTTT. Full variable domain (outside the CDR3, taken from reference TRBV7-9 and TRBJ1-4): DTGVSQNPRHKITKRGQNVTFRCDPISEHNRLYWYRQTLGQGPEFLTYFQNEAQLEKSRLLSDRFSAERPKGSFSTLEIQRTEQGDSAMYLCASSRDSWGATNEKLFFGSGTQLSVL.

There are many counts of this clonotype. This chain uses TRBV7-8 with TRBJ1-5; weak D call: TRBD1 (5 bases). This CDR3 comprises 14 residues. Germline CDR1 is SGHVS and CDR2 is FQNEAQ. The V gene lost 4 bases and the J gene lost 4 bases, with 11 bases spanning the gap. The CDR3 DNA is TGTGCCAGCAGCTCGGGGACCGGTAATCAGCCCCAGCATTTT. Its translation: CASSSGTGNQPQHF.

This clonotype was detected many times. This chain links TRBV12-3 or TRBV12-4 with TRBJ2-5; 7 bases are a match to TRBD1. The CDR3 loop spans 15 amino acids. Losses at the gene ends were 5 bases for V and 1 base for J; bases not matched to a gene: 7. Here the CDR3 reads CASSPSRDSQETQYF. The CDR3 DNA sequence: TGTGCCAGCAGTCCCTCCCGGGACAGCCAAGAGACCCAGTACTTC.